This T cell receptor (beta chain) was found in a study of control samples from healthy donors and cancer patients. Generated by immunoSEQ multiplex PCR, the TCRdb table keeps only in-frame clones and is missing some. The sample includes roughly 150,000 clones, just over 85% seen only once; the top ten take under 2%. There are 15 residues in the CDR3. Trimming cost V 5 bases and J 5 bases, with 18 bases left between them. Germline V CDR1 and CDR2: SGHTA, FQGNSA. This clone has a handful of counts. Source material: blood. This sequence was found in a man between 18 and 35 years old in good health. The rearrangement uses TRBV7-2 and TRBJ1-2; D call uncertain. The chain's CDR3 is CASSPGPGSPYGYTF. CDR3 DNA sequence: TGTGCCAGCAGCCCCGGGCCCGGCTCCCCTTATGGCTACACCTTC.